This T cell receptor (beta chain) was identified in a study of cytomegalovirus exposure and HLA in healthy donors. Data came from immunoSEQ multiplex PCR; TCRdb stores just in-frame clones and leaves some out. Here the sample spans around 63,000 clones, roughly 90% being singletons. V lost 6 bases, J lost 3 bases, and 9 bases lay in between. Looked up from germline, CDR1 is MDHEN and CDR2 is SYDVKM. CDR3 size: 13 residues. Sequencing was performed on PBMCs. V gene TRBV28 combines with J gene TRBJ1-3, with D perhaps TRBD1 (5 bases). This TCR was sampled from a woman aged 18-29 years in good health and CMV-seronegative. The CDR3: CASRHQGGNTIYF. The DNA of the CDR3 is TGTGCCAGCAGACATCAGGGTGGAAACACCATATATTTT.